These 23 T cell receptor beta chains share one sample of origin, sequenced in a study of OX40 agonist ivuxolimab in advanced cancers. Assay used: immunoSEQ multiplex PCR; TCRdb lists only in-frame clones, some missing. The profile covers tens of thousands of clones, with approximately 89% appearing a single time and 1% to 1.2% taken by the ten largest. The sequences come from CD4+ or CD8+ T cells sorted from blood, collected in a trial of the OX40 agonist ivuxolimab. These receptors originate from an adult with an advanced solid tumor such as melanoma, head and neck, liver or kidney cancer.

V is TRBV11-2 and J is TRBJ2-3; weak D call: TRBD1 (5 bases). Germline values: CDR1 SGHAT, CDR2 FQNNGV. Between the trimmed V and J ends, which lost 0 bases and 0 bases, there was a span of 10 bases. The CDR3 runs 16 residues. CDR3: CASSLETALSTDTQYF. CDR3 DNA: TGTGCCAGCAGCTTAGAGACAGCCCTTAGCACAGATACGCAGTATTTT.

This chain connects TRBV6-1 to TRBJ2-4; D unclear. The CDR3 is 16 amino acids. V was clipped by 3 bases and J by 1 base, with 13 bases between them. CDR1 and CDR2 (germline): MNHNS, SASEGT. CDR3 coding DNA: TGTGCCAGCAGTGAGGATATCTCTCGGGCCAAAAACATTCAGTACTTC. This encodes CASSEDISRAKNIQYF.

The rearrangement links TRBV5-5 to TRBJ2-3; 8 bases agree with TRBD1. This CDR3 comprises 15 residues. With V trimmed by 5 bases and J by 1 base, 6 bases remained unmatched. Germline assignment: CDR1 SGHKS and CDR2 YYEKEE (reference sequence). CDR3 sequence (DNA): TGTGCCAGCAGTTTTCCGGGACAGGGCACAGATACGCAGTATTTT. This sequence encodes CASSFPGQGTDTQYF.

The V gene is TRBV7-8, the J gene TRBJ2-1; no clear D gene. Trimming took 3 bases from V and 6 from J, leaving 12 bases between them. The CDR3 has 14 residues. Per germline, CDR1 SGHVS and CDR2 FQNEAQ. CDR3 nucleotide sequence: TGTGCCAGCAGCTTTAGTGGTTCAATCAATGAGCAGTTCTTC. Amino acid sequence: CASSFSGSINEQFF.

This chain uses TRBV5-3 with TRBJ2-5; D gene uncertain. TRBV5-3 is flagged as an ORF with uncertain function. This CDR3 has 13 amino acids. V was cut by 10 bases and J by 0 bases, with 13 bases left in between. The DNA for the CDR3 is TGTGCCCCCCAGGAAGGCAACCAAGAGACCCAGTACTTC. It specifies CAPQEGNQETQYF.

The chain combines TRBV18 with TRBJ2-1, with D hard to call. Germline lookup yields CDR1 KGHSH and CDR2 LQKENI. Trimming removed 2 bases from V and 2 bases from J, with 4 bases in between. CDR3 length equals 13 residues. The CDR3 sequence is CASSPTTYNEQFF. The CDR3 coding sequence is TGTGCCAGCTCACCAACAACCTACAATGAGCAGTTCTTC.

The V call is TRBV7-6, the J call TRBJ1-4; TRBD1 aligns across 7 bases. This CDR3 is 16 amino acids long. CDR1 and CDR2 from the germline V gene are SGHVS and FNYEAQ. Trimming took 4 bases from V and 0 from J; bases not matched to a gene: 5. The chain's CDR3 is CASSSGQATTNEKLFF. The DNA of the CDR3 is TGTGCCAGCAGCTCCGGACAGGCCACAACTAATGAAAAACTGTTTTTT. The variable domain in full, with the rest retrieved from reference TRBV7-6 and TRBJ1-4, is GAGVSQSPRYKVTKRGQDVALRCDPISGHVSLYWYRQALGQGPEFLTYFNYEAQQDKSGLPNDRFSAERPEGSISTLTIQRTEQRDSAMYRCASSSGQATTNEKLFFGSGTQLSVL.

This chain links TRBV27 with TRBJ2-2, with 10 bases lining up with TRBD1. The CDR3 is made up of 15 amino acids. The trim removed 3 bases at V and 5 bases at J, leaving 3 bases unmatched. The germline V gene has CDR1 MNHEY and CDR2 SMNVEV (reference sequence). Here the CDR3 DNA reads TGTGCCAGCAGTTTCCGGACAGGGGGAACCGGGGAGCTGTTTTTT. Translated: CASSFRTGGTGELFF.

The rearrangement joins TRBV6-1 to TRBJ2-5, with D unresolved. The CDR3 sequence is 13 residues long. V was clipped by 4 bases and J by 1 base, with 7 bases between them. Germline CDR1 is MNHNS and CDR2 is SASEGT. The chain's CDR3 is CASSGQLQETQYF. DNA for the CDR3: TGTGCCAGCAGTGGGCAGCTCCAAGAGACCCAGTACTTC.

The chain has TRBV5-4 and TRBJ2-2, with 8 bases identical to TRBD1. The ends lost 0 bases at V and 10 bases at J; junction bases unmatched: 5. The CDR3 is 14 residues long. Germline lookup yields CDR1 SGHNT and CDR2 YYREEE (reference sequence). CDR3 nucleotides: TGTGCCAGCAGCTTGGCCAGGGGGCGGGCGGAGCTGTTTTTT. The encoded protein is CASSLARGRAELFF.

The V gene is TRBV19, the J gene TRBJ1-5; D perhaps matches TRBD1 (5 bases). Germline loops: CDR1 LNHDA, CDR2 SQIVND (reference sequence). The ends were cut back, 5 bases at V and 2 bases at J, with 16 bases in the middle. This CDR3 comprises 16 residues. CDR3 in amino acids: CASSAITGTGNQPQHF. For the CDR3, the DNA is TGTGCCAGTAGTGCCATCACAGGTACCGGCAATCAGCCCCAGCATTTT.

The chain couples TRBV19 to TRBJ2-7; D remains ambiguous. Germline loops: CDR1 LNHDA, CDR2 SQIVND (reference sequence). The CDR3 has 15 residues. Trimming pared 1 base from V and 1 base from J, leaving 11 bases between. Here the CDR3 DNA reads TGTGCCAGTAGTATAGGCACAGCTGGTTCCTACGAGCAGTACTTC. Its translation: CASSIGTAGSYEQYF.

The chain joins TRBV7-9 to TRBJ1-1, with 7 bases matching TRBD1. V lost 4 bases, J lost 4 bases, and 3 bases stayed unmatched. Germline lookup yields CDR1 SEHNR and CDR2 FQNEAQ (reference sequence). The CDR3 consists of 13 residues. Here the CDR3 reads CASSSTGLTEAFF. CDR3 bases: TGTGCCAGCAGCTCGACAGGGCTCACTGAAGCTTTCTTT.

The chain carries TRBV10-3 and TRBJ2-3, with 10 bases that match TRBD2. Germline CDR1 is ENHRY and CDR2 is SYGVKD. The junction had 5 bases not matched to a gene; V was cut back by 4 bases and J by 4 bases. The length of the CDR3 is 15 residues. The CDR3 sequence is CAISVSSGGADTQYF. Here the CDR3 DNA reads TGTGCCATCAGTGTGTCTAGCGGGGGTGCAGATACGCAGTATTTT.

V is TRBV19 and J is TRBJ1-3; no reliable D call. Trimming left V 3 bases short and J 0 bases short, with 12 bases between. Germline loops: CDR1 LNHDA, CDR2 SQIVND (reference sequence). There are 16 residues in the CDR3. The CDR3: CASSMYSTGSGNTIYF. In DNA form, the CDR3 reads TGTGCCAGTAGTATGTATTCGACCGGCTCTGGAAACACCATATATTTT.

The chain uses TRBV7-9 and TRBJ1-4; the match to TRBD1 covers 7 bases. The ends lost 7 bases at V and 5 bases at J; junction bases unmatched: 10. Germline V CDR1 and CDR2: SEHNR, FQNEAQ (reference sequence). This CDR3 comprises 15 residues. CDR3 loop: CASTMKGQRNEKLFF. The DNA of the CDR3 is TGTGCCAGCACAATGAAGGGACAGAGAAATGAAAAACTGTTTTTT.

For the CDR3, the DNA is TGCGCCAGCAGTCTCGCCCTTGCCGGGACAGGGAACAAAGATGGCTACACCTTC. Its protein product is CASSLALAGTGNKDGYTF. This sequence joins TRBV5-1 and TRBJ1-2; TRBD1 agrees at 9 bases. Germline CDR1 reads SGHRS; CDR2 reads YFSETQ. The V gene end was trimmed by 5 bases and the J gene end by 6 bases; junction bases not matched to a gene: 20. The CDR3 runs 18 residues.

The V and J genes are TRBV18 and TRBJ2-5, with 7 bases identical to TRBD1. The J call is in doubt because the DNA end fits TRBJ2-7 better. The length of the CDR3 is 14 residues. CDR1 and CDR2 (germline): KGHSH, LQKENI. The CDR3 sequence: CASSRRQGINEQYF. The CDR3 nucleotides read TGTGCCAGCTCACGCAGACAGGGAATAAACGAGCAGTACTTC.

CDR3 in DNA: TGTGCCAGCAGCTTTCGGGGGACAGGGACTTACGAGCAGTACTTC. It yields the protein CASSFRGTGTYEQYF. The rearrangement joins TRBV5-6 to TRBJ2-7; 9 bases agree with TRBD1. V trimming: 2 bases; J trimming: 4 bases; junction bases outside the gene matches: 7. Germline CDR1 SGHDT, CDR2 YYEEEE. This CDR3 contains 15 residues.

The DNA for the CDR3 is TGTGCCAGCAGTTCGGACAGAGCCGCCTACAATGAGCAGTTCTTC. Its translation: CASSSDRAAYNEQFF. V gene TRBV7-2 combines with J gene TRBJ2-1, with a possible D match to TRBD1 (6 bases). CDR1 is SGHTA, CDR2 FQGNSA, per germline. V was clipped by 6 bases and J by 2 bases, with 14 bases between them. The CDR3 spans 15 residues.

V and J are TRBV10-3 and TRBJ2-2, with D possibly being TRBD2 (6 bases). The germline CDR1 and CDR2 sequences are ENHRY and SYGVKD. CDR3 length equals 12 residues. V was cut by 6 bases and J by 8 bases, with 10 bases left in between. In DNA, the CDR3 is TGTGCCATCAGATCCCTAGCGGGGGAGCTGTTTTTT. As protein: CAIRSLAGELFF.

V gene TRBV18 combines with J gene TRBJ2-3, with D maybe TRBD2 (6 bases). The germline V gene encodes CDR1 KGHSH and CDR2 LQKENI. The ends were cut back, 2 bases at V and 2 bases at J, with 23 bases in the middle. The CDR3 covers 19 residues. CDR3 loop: CASSPFSVGQGGFTDTQYF. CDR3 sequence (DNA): TGTGCCAGCTCACCATTTTCCGTTGGGCAGGGAGGTTTCACAGATACGCAGTATTTT.

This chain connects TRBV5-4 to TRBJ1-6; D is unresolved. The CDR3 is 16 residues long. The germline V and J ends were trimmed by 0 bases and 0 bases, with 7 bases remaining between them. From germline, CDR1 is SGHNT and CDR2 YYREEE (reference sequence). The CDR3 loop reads CASSLAGSSYNSPLHF. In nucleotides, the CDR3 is TGTGCCAGCAGCTTGGCCGGGAGCTCCTATAATTCACCCCTCCACTTT.